These 14 T cell receptor beta chains came from one sample sequenced in a study of T cells after yellow fever vaccination. Each CDR3 protein is one row after TCRdb ran MiXCR on the 5' RACE reads. Of about 330,000 distinct CDR3 sequences in the sample, about 6.9% were seen once. The sequencing here drew on PBMCs, taken 45 days after the first yellow fever vaccination. These receptors came from a man aged 18 to 29 who received the YFV17D yellow fever vaccine.

J is TRBJ2-3 and V is TRBV12-3 or TRBV12-4, with D hard to call. The CDR3 covers 12 residues. Trimming cost V 3 bases and J 4 bases, with 5 bases left between them. The CDR3 loop is CASSFFPDTQYF. CDR3 nucleotide sequence: TGTGCCAGCAGTTTCTTCCCAGATACGCAGTATTTT.

This clonotype was counted ten times or more. The chain employs TRBV29-1 and TRBJ1-1; possible D gene TRBD1, 6 bases. V shed 0 bases and J shed 6 bases, with 17 bases lying between them. The CDR3 consists of 15 residues. The germline gives CDR1 SQVTM, CDR2 ANQGSEA. In nucleotides, the CDR3 is TGCAGCGTTGAAGATTTGGGGGCGCGGAGTTCTGAAGCTTTCTTT. This encodes CSVEDLGARSSEAFF. The complete variable domain, with remaining parts taken from reference TRBV29-1 and TRBJ1-1, reads SAVISQKPSRDICQRGTSLTIQCQVDSQVTMMFWYRQQPGQSLTLIATANQGSEATYESGFVIDKFPISRPNLTFSTLTVSNMSPEDSSIYLCSVEDLGARSSEAFFGQGTRLTVV.

This clonotype was seen a few times. This chain uses TRBV29-1 with TRBJ2-5; perhaps TRBD2 as D (5 bases). Deletions cut 7 bases from V and 3 bases from J, with 9 bases between. The CDR3 is 11 amino acids. Germline V gene lookup returns CDR1 SQVTM and CDR2 ANQGSEA. CDR3 residues: CSARRKETQYF. CDR3 coding DNA: TGCAGCGCCAGGAGGAAAGAGACCCAGTACTTC. Looking up the rest from reference TRBV29-1 and TRBJ2-5 gives the full variable domain: SAVISQKPSRDICQRGTSLTIQCQVDSQVTMMFWYRQQPGQSLTLIATANQGSEATYESGFVIDKFPISRPNLTFSTLTVSNMSPEDSSIYLCSARRKETQYFGPGTRLLVL.

This chain links TRBV7-2 with TRBJ2-7; a possible D gene is TRBD2 (6 bases). V lost 1 base to trimming and J lost 5 bases, with 15 bases between them. The CDR3 length is 15 residues. The V gene's germline CDR1 is SGHTA and CDR2 FQGNSA. The CDR3 coding sequence is TGTGCCAGCAGCTTAGGATCAGGAGGGAACAACGAGCAGTACGTC. Its translation: CASSLGSGGNNEQYV.

This clonotype was observed a handful of times. This chain joins TRBV5-1 and TRBJ1-1; TRBD1 is a possible D gene (5 bases). The CDR3 runs 15 residues. V was shortened by 1 base and J by 1 base, with 11 bases between the two germline ends. Germline V lookup: CDR1 SGHRS, CDR2 YFSETQ. Written as DNA, the CDR3 is TGCGCCAGCAGCTTGATAACCGGGACGAACACTGAAGCTTTCTTT. Translating it yields CASSLITGTNTEAFF.

The table lists this clonotype with a few counts. This chain links TRBV12-3 or TRBV12-4 with TRBJ2-5; 10 nucleotides match TRBD2. V was pared by 6 bases and J by 4 bases, with 5 bases of the junction left unmatched. This CDR3 is 14 amino acids long. The CDR3 DNA reads as TGTGCCAGCAGCAGTAGCGGGGGGTCAGAGACCCAGTACTTC. Its translation: CASSSSGGSETQYF.

The gene calls are TRBV5-6 and TRBJ1-6, with no clear D. Per germline, CDR1 SGHDT and CDR2 YYEEEE. This CDR3 contains 16 residues. Trimming pared 0 bases from V and 7 bases from J, leaving 14 bases between. The CDR3 nucleotides are TGTGCCAGCAGCTTGGAAGCAGGTGGACCAAATTCACCCCTCCACTTT. Amino acids: CASSLEAGGPNSPLHF.

This clonotype was seen a few times. The chain has TRBV27 and TRBJ1-1; D remains unclear. CDR1 MNHEY and CDR2 SMNVEV come from the germline V gene (reference sequence). Trimming took 5 bases from V and 5 from J, leaving 12 bases between them. The CDR3 extends over 13 amino acids. The CDR3 sequence is CASSPGVATEAFF. The CDR3, as DNA: TGTGCCAGCAGTCCTGGGGTTGCGACTGAAGCTTTCTTT.

As concerns this clonotype: A junction end diverges from the germline sequence, so it may reflect a read error. This chain uses TRBV5-1 with TRBJ2-2, with D possibly TRBD2 on 5 matching bases. This CDR3 region has 15 residues. Germline lookup yields CDR1 SGHRS and CDR2 YFSETQ. DNA for the CDR3: TGCGCCAGCAGCTTCCCCCCGGCGAACACCGGGGAGCCGTTTTTT. It encodes CASSFPPANTGEPFF.

The rearrangement joins TRBV5-1 to TRBJ2-5; D tentatively fits TRBD1 or TRBD2 (5 bases each). V was pared by 3 bases and J by 4 bases, with 13 bases between. The CDR3 length is 14 residues. CDR1 SGHRS and CDR2 YFSETQ come from the germline V gene. CDR3 region: CASSSVGGGETQYF. The DNA of the CDR3 is TGCGCCAGCAGCTCGGTCGGTGGGGGAGAGACCCAGTACTTC.

The rearrangement uses TRBV5-1 and TRBJ2-3; 10 bases are shared with TRBD2. There are 15 residues in the CDR3. V shed 0 bases, J shed 5 bases, and the junction held 3 bases outside the gene matches. Germline values: CDR1 SGHRS, CDR2 YFSETQ. CDR3 coding DNA: TGCGCCAGCAGCTTGGAACCTAGCGGGGGAGATACGCAGTATTTT. This sequence encodes CASSLEPSGGDTQYF.

On this clonotype itself: With a much larger clone just one base away, this may be a read error. The chain recombines TRBV11-2 with TRBJ2-5; 7 bases are shared with TRBD2. From germline, CDR1 is SGHAT and CDR2 FQNNGV. The trim removed 3 bases at V and 3 bases at J, leaving 1 base unmatched. CDR3 size: 13 residues. CDR3 loop: CASSFAGEETQYF. The CDR3 bases are TGTGCCAGCAGCTTTGCGGGGGAAGAGACCCAGTACTTC.

This clonotype was found many times. In DNA form, the CDR3 reads TGTGCCAGCCTAAAAGACGGGAACACTGAAGCTTTCTTT. Translated, it gives CASLKDGNTEAFF. V and J are TRBV6-1 and TRBJ1-1; no clear D. CDR1 MNHNS and CDR2 SASEGT come from the germline V gene. The CDR3 sequence is 13 residues long. The ends were cut back, 8 bases at V and 1 base at J, with 11 bases in the middle.

This clonotype was recorded many times. The chain employs TRBV20-1 and TRBJ2-3, with 7 bases fitting TRBD2. Germline V gene data show CDR1 as DFQATT and CDR2 as SNEGSKA (reference sequence). The CDR3 sequence is 14 residues long. The junction had 4 bases not matched to a gene; V was cut back by 3 bases and J by 1 base. CDR3 sequence (DNA): TGCAGTGCTAGTCGCGGGGGTGGCACAGATACGCAGTATTTT. Its protein product is CSASRGGGTDTQYF.